Following are 21 T cell receptor beta chains from one sample sequenced in a study of T cells after yellow fever vaccination. TCRdb analysed the 5' RACE reads with MiXCR anew, one entry per CDR3 protein. The table has 510,000 or so distinct CDR3 sequences, roughly 19% seen once. Here the sequenced sample was PBMCs, taken 15 days after the yellow fever booster vaccination. All receptors come from a man aged 25 to 40 who received the YFV17D yellow fever vaccine.

The chain couples TRBV20-1 to TRBJ2-7, with TRBD2 matching over 7 bases. Per the germline V gene, CDR1 is DFQATT and CDR2 is SNEGSKA (reference sequence). The CDR3 totals 12 residues. V was clipped by 6 bases and J by 9 bases; unmatched bases: 11. The CDR3 nucleotides are TGCAGTGCGAGGGACCCTCCGGGGGGGCAGTACTTC. This encodes CSARDPPGGQYF.

This clonotype was seen only a few times. The V and J genes are TRBV18 and TRBJ1-1, with D perhaps TRBD1 (6 bases). Germline CDR1 and CDR2: KGHSH and LQKENI. Trimming left V 4 bases short and J 8 bases short, with 14 bases between. The CDR3 consists of 13 residues. CDR3 residues: CASSLTGTWEAFF. CDR3 DNA: TGTGCCAGCTCACTGACAGGAACGTGGGAAGCTTTCTTT.

This clonotype has only a few counts. The chain has TRBV29-1 and TRBJ2-2; TRBD1 agrees at 7 bases. CDR1 and CDR2 from the germline V gene are SQVTM and ANQGSEA. Germline trimming cut 6 bases from V and 0 bases from J; bases unmatched to any gene: 10. This CDR3 contains 16 residues. Here the CDR3 reads CSVIDRAQPNTGELFF. In DNA, the CDR3 is TGCAGCGTCATCGACAGGGCACAACCGAACACCGGGGAGCTGTTTTTT.

This clonotype was found a few times. The chain links TRBV7-8 to TRBJ1-1; D is perhaps TRBD1 (5 bases). The CDR3 totals 14 residues. V gave up 2 bases and J gave up 1 base, with 8 bases separating them. Germline CDR1 reads SGHVS; CDR2 reads FQNEAQ. The DNA of the CDR3 is TGTGCCAGCAGCTTATGGGGGGGGAACACTGAAGCTTTCTTT. It encodes CASSLWGGNTEAFF.

The genes are TRBV24-1 and TRBJ2-1, with D unclear. V lost 3 bases, J lost 10 bases, and 9 bases lay in between. The CDR3 loop spans 12 amino acids. Per germline, CDR1 KGHDR and CDR2 SFDVKD. The CDR3 DNA reads TGTGCCACCAGTGATGAGGTAGGCGAGCAGTTCTTC. Its translation is CATSDEVGEQFF.

This clonotype was seen a few times. The chain is built from TRBV4-2 and TRBJ2-3, with TRBD2 matching 14 bases. V lost 4 bases, J lost 6 bases, and 12 bases stayed unmatched. The CDR3 length is 18 residues. Germline CDR1 reads LGHNA; CDR2 reads YNFKEQ. The CDR3 region is CASSRGLAGVGGEDTQYF. The CDR3 DNA follows: TGTGCCAGCAGCCGGGGACTAGCGGGAGTTGGTGGTGAGGATACGCAGTATTTT.

At least ten counts were recorded for this clonotype. The chain carries TRBV6-2 or TRBV6-3 and TRBJ2-1; D is undetermined. Trimming stripped 8 bases from V and 2 bases from J, with 4 bases between. The germline V gene has CDR1 MNHEY and CDR2 SVGEGT. This CDR3 comprises 11 residues. CDR3 bases: TGTGCCAGCGGGACCTACAATGAGCAGTTCTTC. It encodes CASGTYNEQFF.

There are a few counts of this clonotype. The rearrangement uses TRBV20-1 and TRBJ2-3; no clear D. Germline V gene sequence: CDR1 DFQATT, CDR2 SNEGSKA (reference sequence). The CDR3 sequence is 13 residues long. V dropped 7 bases and J dropped 0 bases, with 11 bases sitting between them. This CDR3 reads CSVSDTSTDTQYF. DNA of the CDR3: TGCAGTGTATCAGACACAAGCACAGATACGCAGTATTTT.

The chain has TRBV9 and TRBJ2-7; 11 bases agree with TRBD2. The CDR3 length is 15 residues. V was clipped by 5 bases and J by 7 bases; unmatched bases: 11. Germline V gene data show CDR1 as SGDLS and CDR2 as YYNGEE. The CDR3 is CASSNKLAGVQEQYF. The CDR3 bases are TGTGCCAGCAGTAACAAACTAGCGGGAGTACAGGAGCAGTACTTC.

The sample holds a few counts of this clonotype. The chain has TRBV20-1 and TRBJ2-1; D is possibly TRBD2 (6 bases). The ends were cut back, 1 base at V and 0 bases at J, with 13 bases in the middle. The CDR3 is 16 residues long. Germline lookup yields CDR1 DFQATT and CDR2 SNEGSKA (reference sequence). The chain's CDR3 is CSARVREASSYNEQFF. The CDR3 DNA reads TGCAGTGCTAGAGTCAGGGAGGCGAGCTCCTACAATGAGCAGTTCTTC.

In nucleotides, the CDR3 is TGTGCCAGCAGGTTGACTAGCTCAGATACGCAGTATTTT. This codes for CASRLTSSDTQYF. The chain combines TRBV5-4 with TRBJ2-3, with TRBD2 matching 7 bases. CDR1 is SGHNT and CDR2 is YYREEE in the germline V gene (reference sequence). V shed 5 bases, J shed 4 bases, and the junction held 4 bases outside the gene matches. CDR3 length equals 13 residues.

The gene calls are TRBV20-1 and TRBJ2-5, with D possibly being TRBD2 (6 bases). Germline-derived CDR1 and CDR2 are DFQATT and SNEGSKA (reference sequence). Trimming shortened V by 5 bases and J by 5 bases, and 12 bases separated the two germline ends. The CDR3 has 12 amino acids. The CDR3 protein is CSASWGGETQYF. The CDR3, as DNA: TGCAGTGCTTCCTGGGGAGGCGAGACCCAGTACTTC.

The chain uses TRBV7-8 and TRBJ2-5; TRBD2 is a possible D gene (5 bases). There are 19 residues in the CDR3. V lost 5 bases, J lost 0 bases, and 25 bases lay in between. CDR1 is SGHVS, CDR2 FQNEAQ, per germline. In DNA, the CDR3 is TGTGCCAGCAGCCCCTCCCTTGGCGGGTTATCGTCGTACCAAGAGACCCAGTACTTC. This gives the protein CASSPSLGGLSSYQETQYF.

This clonotype was counted only a few times. The V call is TRBV7-2, the J call TRBJ2-1; a weak D match, TRBD2 (6 bases). This CDR3 region has 16 residues. The germline V gene has CDR1 SGHTA and CDR2 FQGNSA. V dropped 5 bases and J dropped 0 bases, with 14 bases sitting between them. The CDR3 spells CASSVGGKASYNEQFF. In DNA, the CDR3 is TGTGCCAGCAGCGTGGGCGGGAAGGCCTCCTACAATGAGCAGTTCTTC.

The chain has TRBV4-1 and TRBJ2-5; D could derive from TRBD1 or TRBD2 (6 bases each). The CDR3 has 14 amino acids. CDR1 is MGHRA and CDR2 is YSYEKL in the germline V gene. Between the trimmed V and J ends, which lost 4 bases and 4 bases, there was a span of 13 bases. In DNA, the CDR3 is TGCGCCAGCAGCCGAAGGGGGGTCACAGAGACCCAGTACTTC. Amino acid sequence: CASSRRGVTETQYF.

This clonotype was seen a few times. This chain joins TRBV5-1 and TRBJ1-4; D remains ambiguous. CDR1 and CDR2 (germline): SGHRS, YFSETQ. With 6 bases removed from V and 8 bases from J, the gap between germline ends came to 11 bases. This CDR3 has 12 residues. CDR3 nucleotides: TGCGCCAGCACTGGGAACGGAGAAAAACTGTTTTTT. Its translation: CASTGNGEKLFF.

This clonotype was detected a few times. The chain has TRBV2 and TRBJ2-7, with 9 bases that match TRBD1. Germline V gene sequence: CDR1 SNHLY, CDR2 FYNNEI. This CDR3 contains 15 residues. Losses at the gene ends were 4 bases for V and 1 base for J; bases not matched to a gene: 5. CDR3 nucleotides: TGTGCCAGCAGTGGGGACAGGGCCATTTCCTACGAGCAGTACTTC. Translating it yields CASSGDRAISYEQYF.

This clonotype was seen a handful of times. This chain links TRBV20-1 with TRBJ2-1; D gene unclear. The germline V gene has CDR1 DFQATT and CDR2 SNEGSKA (reference sequence). This CDR3 has 16 residues. V gave up 0 bases and J gave up 3 bases, with 15 bases separating them. CDR3 sequence (DNA): TGCAGTGCTAGAGATGTTAATCGGGCCGTCTACAATGAGCAGTTCTTC. As protein: CSARDVNRAVYNEQFF.

V usage is TRBV12-3 or TRBV12-4 and J usage is TRBJ2-1, with 7 nucleotides matching TRBD1. This CDR3 has 14 residues. The V and J ends lost 6 bases and 8 bases, in that order; junction bases with no gene match: 10. DNA for the CDR3: TGTGCCAGCAGCCAAGGGGGCGATGTGGATGAGCAGTTCTTC. Amino acid sequence: CASSQGGDVDEQFF.

This clonotype was detected a few times. The gene calls are TRBV9 and TRBJ2-2; possibly TRBD2 for D (5 bases). V was clipped by 0 bases and J by 8 bases, with 14 bases between them. CDR3 length equals 15 residues. Germline assignment: CDR1 SGDLS and CDR2 YYNGEE. CDR3 nucleotides: TGTGCCAGCAGCGTAGGTGGGAGTGAGATGGGGGAGCTGTTTTTT. It translates to CASSVGGSEMGELFF.

V is TRBV29-1 and J is TRBJ1-4, with D perhaps TRBD1 (6 bases). The CDR3 is 14 residues long. Germline CDR1 SQVTM, CDR2 ANQGSEA. V lost 0 bases and J 7 bases, leaving 12 bases between the germline ends. The CDR3 loop reads CSVEDRKGGEKLFF. CDR3 nucleotides: TGCAGCGTTGAAGATCGGAAAGGGGGTGAAAAACTGTTTTTT.